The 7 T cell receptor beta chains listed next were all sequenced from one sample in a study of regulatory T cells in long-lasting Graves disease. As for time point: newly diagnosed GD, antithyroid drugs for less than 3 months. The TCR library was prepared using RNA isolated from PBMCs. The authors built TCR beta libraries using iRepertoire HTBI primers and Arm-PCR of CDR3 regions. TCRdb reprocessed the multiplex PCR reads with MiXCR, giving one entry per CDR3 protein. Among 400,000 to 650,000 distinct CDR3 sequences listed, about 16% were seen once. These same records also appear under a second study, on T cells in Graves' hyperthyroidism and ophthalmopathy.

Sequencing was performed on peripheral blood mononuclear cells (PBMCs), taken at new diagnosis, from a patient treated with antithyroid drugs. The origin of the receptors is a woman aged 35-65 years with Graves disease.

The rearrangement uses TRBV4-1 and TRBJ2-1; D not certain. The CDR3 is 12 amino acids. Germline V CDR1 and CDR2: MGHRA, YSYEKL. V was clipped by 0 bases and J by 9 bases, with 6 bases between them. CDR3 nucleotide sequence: TGCGCCAGCAGCCAAGAGGCTAGTGAGCAGTTCTTC. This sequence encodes CASSQEASEQFF.

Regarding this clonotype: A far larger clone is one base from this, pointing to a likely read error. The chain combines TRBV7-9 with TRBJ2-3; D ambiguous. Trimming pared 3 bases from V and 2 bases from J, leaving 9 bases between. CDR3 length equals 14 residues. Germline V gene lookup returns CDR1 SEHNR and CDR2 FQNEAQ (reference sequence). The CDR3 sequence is CASSLLADTDTQYF. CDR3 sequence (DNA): TGTGCCAGCAGCTTGCTCGCCGACACAGATACGCAGTATTTT.

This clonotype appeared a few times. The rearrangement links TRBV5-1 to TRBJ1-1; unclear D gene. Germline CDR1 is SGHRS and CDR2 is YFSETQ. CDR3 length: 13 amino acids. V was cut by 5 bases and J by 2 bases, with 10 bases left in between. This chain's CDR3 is CASRDDDNTEAFF. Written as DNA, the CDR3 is TGCGCCAGCAGAGATGACGATAACACTGAAGCTTTCTTT.

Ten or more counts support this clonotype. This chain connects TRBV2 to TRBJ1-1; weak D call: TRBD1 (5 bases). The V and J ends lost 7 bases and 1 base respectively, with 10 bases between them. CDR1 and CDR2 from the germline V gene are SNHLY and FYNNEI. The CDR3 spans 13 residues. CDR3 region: CASNEGRNTEAFF. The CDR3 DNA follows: TGTGCCAGCAATGAGGGGAGGAACACTGAAGCTTTCTTT.

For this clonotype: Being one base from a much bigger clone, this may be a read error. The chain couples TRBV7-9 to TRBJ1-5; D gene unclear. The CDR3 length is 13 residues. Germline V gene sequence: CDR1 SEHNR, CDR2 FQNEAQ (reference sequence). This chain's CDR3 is CAGSFTSNQPQHF. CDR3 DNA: TGTGCCGGCAGCTTCACCTCGAACCAGCCCCAGCATTTT.

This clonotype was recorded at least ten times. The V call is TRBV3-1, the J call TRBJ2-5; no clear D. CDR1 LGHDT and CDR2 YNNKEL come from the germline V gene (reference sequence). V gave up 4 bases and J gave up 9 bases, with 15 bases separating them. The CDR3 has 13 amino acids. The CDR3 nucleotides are TGTGCCAGCAGCCCAGTTGGTGGCTGGGCCCAGTACTTC. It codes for CASSPVGGWAQYF.

In DNA form, the CDR3 reads TGTGCCAGCAGTGATATGCGTACAGGGTCGGTTCAGTACTTC. This gives the protein CASSDMRTGSVQYF. The chain combines TRBV6-1 with TRBJ2-4, with D possibly being TRBD1 (6 bases). CDR3 length: 14 residues. Germline CDR1 and CDR2: MNHNS and SASEGT. With 3 bases removed from V and 11 bases from J, the gap between germline ends came to 17 bases.